This T cell receptor beta chain derives from a study of T cells expressing NK-cell markers. About the study: Seven HCMV-seropositive donors and one seronegative donor made up the eight sequenced donors. General observations from the study: Dominant NKG2C+ clonotypes in five or six donors made up 1.0-7.0% of CD8+ T cells.

Comment on this clonotype: Its antigen is not known.

Following a re-call of the 5' RACE reads, TCRdb has one entry per CDR3 protein and lacks DNA. This listing includes about 460,000 distinct CDR3 sequences. Germline-derived CDR1 and CDR2 are SGDLS and YYNGEE. The CDR3 runs 16 residues. The gene calls are TRBV9 and TRBJ2-5. This receptor was identified in a woman aged 45-59 years in good health. The specimen was blood T cells: a sorted CD56 or NKG2C T cell subset, CD4+ or CD8+ T cells, or bulk PBMC T cells (not recorded which). CDR3 residues: CASSELRVGSQETQYF. The full variable domain, rest sourced from reference TRBV9 and TRBJ2-5, is DSGVTQTPKHLITATGQRVTLRCSPRSGDLSVYWYQQSLDQGLQFLIQYYNGEERAKGNILERFSAQQFPDLHSELNLSSLELGDSALYFCASSELRVGSQETQYFGPGTRLLVL.